The 27 T cell receptor beta chains reported below all come from one sample, sequenced in a study of cytomegalovirus exposure and HLA in healthy donors. PCR employed 60 Vbeta and 13 Jbeta primers. Some clones are missing from TCRdb's copy, which holds only in-frame ones; the method was immunoSEQ multiplex PCR. The sample includes 200,000 to 250,000 clones, approximately 80% of them seen just once. The sample consisted of PBMCs. The origin of the receptors is a boy younger than 10 in good health and CMV-seronegative.

The rearrangement links TRBV27 to TRBJ2-7; 10 bases map to TRBD2. CDR3 length equals 13 residues. The trim removed 6 bases at V and 3 bases at J, leaving 2 bases unmatched. Germline CDR1 reads MNHEY; CDR2 reads SMNVEV (reference sequence). CDR3 residues: CASSRTSGYEQYF. Here the CDR3 DNA reads TGTGCCAGCAGCAGGACTAGCGGCTACGAGCAGTACTTC.

This clone was seen a few times. The chain employs TRBV6-1 and TRBJ1-1; tentatively, D is TRBD1 (5 bases). V was clipped by 2 bases and J by 1 base, with 8 bases between them. The CDR3 sequence is 14 residues long. CDR1 MNHNS and CDR2 SASEGT come from the germline V gene. For the CDR3, the DNA is TGTGCCAGCAGTGAATCCACAGGGAACACTGAAGCTTTCTTT. Translating gives CASSESTGNTEAFF.

The J gene is TRBJ2-1, the V gene TRBV7-9; D not resolved. CDR1 SEHNR and CDR2 FQNEAQ come from the germline V gene (reference sequence). CDR3 size: 12 residues. V was clipped by 1 base and J by 11 bases, with 9 bases between them. CDR3 region: CASSLGGPKQFF. CDR3 DNA sequence: TGTGCCAGCAGCTTAGGCGGTCCCAAGCAGTTCTTC.

This clone showed up just a few times. This rearrangement joins TRBV6-5 to TRBJ1-1; 8 bases agree with TRBD1. Unmatched junction bases numbered 9, after V lost 7 bases and J lost 5 bases. The CDR3 covers 14 residues. CDR1 is MNHEY and CDR2 is SVGAGI in the germline V gene. The CDR3 here is CASINGQGWTEAFF. For the CDR3, the DNA is TGTGCCAGCATTAACGGACAGGGATGGACTGAAGCTTTCTTT.

With regard to this clone: Germline is not matched at one junction end, which may reflect a read error. The rearrangement links TRBV4-1 to TRBJ2-3, with TRBD2 identical over 8 bases. Germline loops: CDR1 MGHRA, CDR2 YSYEKL. The CDR3 loop spans 17 amino acids. The CDR3 sequence is CASSHPGREGSADTPYF. DNA of the CDR3: TGCGCCAGCAGCCACCCCGGCCGGGAGGGATCGGCAGATACGCCGTATTTT.

This clone occurred once. This chain links TRBV9 with TRBJ1-2; the match to TRBD1 covers 11 bases. Germline V CDR1 and CDR2: SGDLS, YYNGEE. The CDR3 is 13 amino acids. V gave up 9 bases and J gave up 7 bases; unmatched junction bases: 8. CDR3 residues: CATGQGASSGYTF. The CDR3 nucleotides are TGTGCCACCGGACAGGGGGCCTCGAGTGGCTACACCTTC.

As regards this clone: Within the sample, other DNA sequences also encode this same CDR3. The gene calls are TRBV19 and TRBJ2-2; TRBD2 matches 7 bases. V trimming: 8 bases; J trimming: 6 bases; junction bases outside the gene matches: 3. The CDR3 consists of 12 residues. The germline gives CDR1 LNHDA, CDR2 SQIVND (reference sequence). The CDR3 coding sequence is TGTGCCAGTGGGAGGGGCGCCGGGGAGCTGTTTTTT. Protein sequence: CASGRGAGELFF.

This chain joins TRBV5-1 and TRBJ2-5; TRBD2 might be the D (6 bases). Germline values: CDR1 SGHRS, CDR2 YFSETQ. V lost 4 bases and J 5 bases, leaving 18 bases between the germline ends. This CDR3 has 15 residues. CDR3 DNA: TGCGCCAGCAGCATAGCCGGGCAGGAGGGGGAGACCCAGTACTTC. This codes for CASSIAGQEGETQYF.

The chain employs TRBV29-1 and TRBJ2-7, with 10 bases identical to TRBD1. Losses at the gene ends were 6 bases for V and 3 bases for J; bases not matched to a gene: 8. Germline V gene sequence: CDR1 SQVTM, CDR2 ANQGSEA. The CDR3 sequence is 14 residues long. CDR3 sequence reads: CSVITGTGDYEQYF. The DNA of the CDR3 is TGCAGCGTGATTACCGGGACAGGGGACTACGAGCAGTACTTC.

This clone was detected only once. The V and J genes are TRBV4-1 and TRBJ2-1, with D tentatively TRBD2 (6 bases). The CDR3 covers 15 residues. CDR1 is MGHRA, CDR2 YSYEKL, per germline. With 0 bases removed from V and 6 bases from J, the gap between germline ends came to 12 bases. CDR3 residues: CASSQDGRRSNEQFF. The CDR3 nucleotides read TGCGCCAGCAGCCAAGACGGGAGAAGGAGCAATGAGCAGTTCTTC.

The V and J genes are TRBV6-1 and TRBJ2-5; 7 bases agree with TRBD1. This CDR3 contains 14 residues. CDR1 MNHNS and CDR2 SASEGT come from the germline V gene. Unmatched junction bases numbered 7, after V lost 6 bases and J lost 3 bases. CDR3 DNA sequence: TGTGCCAGCAGCACAGGGGTCGGAGAAGAGACCCAGTACTTC. This gives the protein CASSTGVGEETQYF.

CDR3 bases: TGTGCCAGCAGCTCATCGTGGGGGGACTATGGCTACACCTTC. It yields the protein CASSSSWGDYGYTF. J is TRBJ1-2 and V is TRBV6-1; perhaps TRBD1 as D (5 bases). This CDR3 contains 14 residues. V dropped 6 bases and J dropped 3 bases, with 14 bases sitting between them. Germline V gives CDR1 MNHNS, CDR2 SASEGT.

This chain uses TRBV27 with TRBJ2-7, with 10 bases lining up with TRBD2. V lost 3 bases to trimming and J lost 5 bases; unmatched junction nucleotides: 10. The length of the CDR3 is 16 residues. The germline gives CDR1 MNHEY, CDR2 SMNVEV (reference sequence). The CDR3 protein is CASSFGASGRFNEQYF. Written as DNA, the CDR3 is TGTGCCAGCAGTTTCGGTGCTAGCGGGAGATTCAACGAGCAGTACTTC.

The V and J genes are TRBV19 and TRBJ2-7; D is undetermined. The CDR3 sequence is 17 residues long. V lost 3 bases and J lost 2, with 20 bases in between. The V gene's germline CDR1 is LNHDA and CDR2 SQIVND (reference sequence). Here the CDR3 DNA reads TGTGCCAGTAGTATTAGGCACTTGACTCCCCCGGCCTACGAGCAGTACTTC. Amino acids: CASSIRHLTPPAYEQYF.

This clone is a singleton in its sample. The chain is built from TRBV6-5 and TRBJ2-3; D is possibly TRBD2 (6 bases). The CDR3 spans 15 residues. V lost 4 bases and J lost 0, with 11 bases in between. The germline V gene encodes CDR1 MNHEY and CDR2 SVGAGI. The CDR3 DNA sequence: TGTGCCAGCAGTTCACCTAGCGCGAGCACAGATACGCAGTATTTT. It encodes CASSSPSASTDTQYF.

The chain uses TRBV29-1 and TRBJ2-4; D possibly corresponds to TRBD1 (6 bases). Deletions cut 5 bases from V and 6 bases from J, with 14 bases between. Germline V gene data show CDR1 as SQVTM and CDR2 as ANQGSEA. This CDR3 region has 13 residues. This CDR3 is CSVTQGVGNIQYF. In nucleotides, the CDR3 is TGCAGCGTTACACAGGGAGTCGGAAACATTCAGTACTTC.

This clone was seen more than once but under ten times. The V and J genes are TRBV6-5 and TRBJ1-1; 9 bases match TRBD1. CDR1 MNHEY and CDR2 SVGAGI come from the germline V gene. The J segment lost 4 bases and the V segment lost 5 bases, leaving 5 bases of the junction unmatched. CDR3 length: 14 amino acids. CDR3 DNA sequence: TGTGCCAGCAGTGAAGGACAGGGGAGCACTGAAGCTTTCTTT. Protein sequence: CASSEGQGSTEAFF.

This clone was counted a few times. The chain combines TRBV5-6 with TRBJ2-1; 9 nucleotides line up with TRBD2. Per germline, CDR1 SGHDT and CDR2 YYEEEE. CDR3 length: 14 amino acids. V was clipped by 6 bases and J by 3 bases; unmatched bases: 4. The CDR3 protein is CASTGLAIYNEQFF. CDR3 nucleotides: TGTGCCAGCACCGGACTAGCGATCTACAATGAGCAGTTCTTC.

The chain carries TRBV5-6 and TRBJ2-5; 9 nucleotides agree with TRBD2. Germline CDR1 reads SGHDT; CDR2 reads YYEEEE. Germline trimming cut 0 bases from V and 4 bases from J; bases unmatched to any gene: 10. The CDR3 is made up of 17 amino acids. CDR3 sequence reads: CASSLGPRLAGSETQYF. CDR3 bases: TGTGCCAGCAGCTTGGGCCCCAGGCTAGCGGGGTCAGAGACCCAGTACTTC.

This clone was found a few times. This chain connects TRBV4-1 to TRBJ1-1; TRBD1 aligns across 11 bases. Germline V gene lookup returns CDR1 MGHRA and CDR2 YSYEKL. The CDR3 covers 14 residues. J lost 11 bases, V lost 3 bases, and 8 bases had no gene match. CDR3 region: CASSHLDRGRRAFF. The CDR3 DNA reads TGCGCCAGCAGCCACCTGGACAGGGGGCGGCGGGCTTTCTTT.

The chain uses TRBV7-2 and TRBJ1-2; D not certain. There are 12 residues in the CDR3. V shed 3 bases and J shed 3 bases, with 5 bases lying between them. CDR1 and CDR2 from the germline V gene are SGHTA and FQGNSA. DNA of the CDR3: TGTGCCAGCAGCTTGTCGGACTATGGCTACACCTTC. This translates into CASSLSDYGYTF.

The V gene is TRBV5-6, the J gene TRBJ1-1; possibly TRBD1 for D (6 bases). The V and J ends lost 3 bases and 4 bases respectively, with 13 bases between them. The CDR3 loop spans 14 amino acids. CDR1 is SGHDT, CDR2 YYEEEE, per germline. CDR3: CASSSYQGPTEAFF. The CDR3 nucleotides read TGTGCCAGCAGCTCCTATCAGGGGCCCACTGAAGCTTTCTTT. Full variable domain (remainder filled in from reference TRBV5-6 and TRBJ1-1): DAGVTQSPTHLIKTRGQQVTLRCSPKSGHDTVSWYQQALGQGPQFIFQYYEEEERQRGNFPDRFSGHQFPNYSSELNVNALLLGDSALYLCASSSYQGPTEAFFGQGTRLTVV.

The rearrangement links TRBV29-1 to TRBJ2-1; D is unclear. Germline lookup yields CDR1 SQVTM and CDR2 ANQGSEA. Trimming pared 5 bases from V and 9 bases from J, leaving 17 bases between. CDR3 length: 13 residues. CDR3 coding DNA: TGCAGCGTTCGGTGGTCGGTAAACGGTGAGCAGTTCTTC. Translation gives CSVRWSVNGEQFF.

J is TRBJ2-1 and V is TRBV7-9; 9 bases agree with TRBD1. The CDR3 runs 12 residues. CDR1 and CDR2 from the germline V gene are SEHNR and FQNEAQ (reference sequence). The junction had 7 bases not matched to a gene; V was cut back by 5 bases and J by 14 bases. The CDR3 spells CASSLLGDREFF. CDR3 nucleotides: TGTGCCAGCAGCCTATTAGGGGACAGGGAGTTCTTC.

This clone occurred a few times. This chain connects TRBV11-2 to TRBJ2-1; 13 bases align to TRBD2. Trimming at V came to 4 bases and at J to 5 bases, leaving 2 bases not matched to a gene. CDR1 is SGHAT, CDR2 FQNNGV, per germline. The CDR3 runs to 15 residues. The DNA for the CDR3 is TGTGCCAGCAGCTGGGGACTAGCGGGGCACAATGAGCAGTTCTTC. The encoded protein is CASSWGLAGHNEQFF.

V usage is TRBV6-5 and J usage is TRBJ2-3; 8 nucleotides agree with TRBD2. Germline V lookup: CDR1 MNHEY, CDR2 SVGAGI. The trim removed 2 bases at V and 6 bases at J, leaving 7 bases unmatched. The CDR3 is 15 amino acids. The CDR3 loop reads CASSYRRGGGDTQYF. Written as DNA, the CDR3 is TGTGCCAGCAGTTACCGCCGGGGGGGTGGGGATACGCAGTATTTT.

The chain carries TRBV27 and TRBJ1-1; 7 bases align to TRBD1. The germline V gene has CDR1 MNHEY and CDR2 SMNVEV (reference sequence). V shed 2 bases, J shed 4 bases, and the junction held 1 base outside the gene matches. The length of the CDR3 is 13 residues. The CDR3 region has the DNA TGTGCCAGCAGTTTACAGGGGGGCACTGAAGCTTTCTTT. Protein sequence: CASSLQGGTEAFF.